This TCR beta chain was sequenced in a study of T-cell memory formation after mild COVID-19. Study conclusions and caveats: From day 15 to 85, contracting clones were balanced between CD4 and CD8, whereas later expanders leaned toward CD4+. CD4+ contracting clones lay mainly in CM and EM, CD8+ ones in EMRA.

This clonotype was recorded at least ten times. The antigen is undetermined. Looked up from germline, CDR1 is MNHEY and CDR2 is SVGAGI. The CDR3 consists of 16 residues. Trimming took 6 bases from V and 5 from J; bases not matched to a gene: 15. TCRdb fed the 5' RACE reads into MiXCR, producing one record per CDR3 protein. The sample consists of about 340,000 distinct CDR3 sequences, about 15% of them appearing once. The origin of this receptor is a man between 18 and 29 years old who had mild COVID-19 (a few samples of this study predate the infection). Cell type and time point are not known. Input material: PBMCs or a T cell subset sorted from them (not recorded which). The chain uses TRBV6-5 and TRBJ2-7; 8 bases line up with TRBD1. The CDR3 nucleotides read TGTGCCAGCAGGCTATCTCCGGACAGGGTTTTCCACGAGCAGTACTTC. It specifies CASRLSPDRVFHEQYF.